Presented here are 7 T cell receptor beta chains from one specimen sequenced in a study of CD8 T cells in Susac syndrome. Random hexamers were used to reverse transcribe about 0.5 to 1 ug of RNA. Using its own MiXCR run on the immunoSEQ multiplex PCR reads, TCRdb lists one record per CDR3 protein. The sample lists about 130,000 distinct CDR3 sequences, over 90% seen once, with roughly 0.11% in the top ten. Material: CD4+ T cells from PBMCs. These receptors came from a human donor in good health.

The chain combines TRBV5-1 with TRBJ2-1; perhaps TRBD2 as D (5 bases). This CDR3 is 15 amino acids long. Per germline, CDR1 SGHRS and CDR2 YFSETQ. V was clipped by 3 bases and J by 3 bases, with 13 bases between them. The CDR3 spells CASSSDLPYYNEQFF. DNA for the CDR3: TGCGCCAGCAGCTCGGACTTACCGTACTACAATGAGCAGTTCTTC.

The rearrangement joins TRBV18 to TRBJ2-3; D uncertain. This CDR3 is 12 amino acids long. The ends were cut back, 2 bases at V and 4 bases at J, with 4 bases in the middle. Germline CDR1 is KGHSH and CDR2 is LQKENI. CDR3 bases: TGTGCCAGCTCACCAAGCGCAGATACGCAGTATTTT. This encodes CASSPSADTQYF.

The CDR3 is CAGGEGPTEAFF. CDR3 bases: TGTGCCGGAGGAGAGGGGCCCACTGAAGCTTTCTTT. The chain employs TRBV6-6 and TRBJ1-1; the D gene is possibly TRBD1 (5 bases). In germline, CDR1 is MNHNY, CDR2 SVGAGI (reference sequence). The CDR3 runs to 12 residues. V dropped 11 bases and J dropped 4 bases, with 14 bases sitting between them.

Turning to this clonotype: This likely comes from a read error, as the CDR3 has no conserved phenylalanine or tryptophan at its end. This sequence joins TRBV28 and TRBJ2-5; 13 nucleotides match TRBD2. The CDR3 sequence is 16 residues long. CDR1 and CDR2 from the germline V gene are MDHEN and SYDVKM. The V segment lost 8 bases and the J segment 5 bases; nucleotides outside the gene matches: 11. CDR3 region: CASGDRLAGGGETQYL. The CDR3 region has the DNA TGTGCCAGCGGGGATCGACTAGCGGGAGGTGGGGAGACCCAGTACCTC.

The V gene is TRBV10-3, the J gene TRBJ2-5, with 12 bases lining up with TRBD2. The CDR3 spans 14 residues. Trimming removed 6 bases from V and 5 bases from J; junction bases left unmatched: 4. Per germline, CDR1 ENHRY and CDR2 SYGVKD. CDR3 residues: CAISTSGRLETQYF. CDR3 DNA sequence: TGTGCCATCAGCACTAGCGGGAGGCTTGAGACCCAGTACTTC.

V usage is TRBV20-1 and J usage is TRBJ2-7; D call uncertain. Germline CDR1 is DFQATT and CDR2 is SNEGSKA (reference sequence). The CDR3 covers 11 residues. V shed 1 base and J shed 7 bases, with 8 bases lying between them. The CDR3 DNA follows: TGCAGTGCTAGAGTTTCGAGGGAGCAGTACTTC. It codes for CSARVSREQYF.

The chain couples TRBV18 to TRBJ2-7; 12 bases fit TRBD1. V shed 3 bases and J 6 bases; nucleotides not matched to a gene: 3. The CDR3 consists of 14 residues. Germline values: CDR1 KGHSH, CDR2 LQKENI. This CDR3 reads CASSPGQGAREQYF. The DNA of the CDR3 is TGTGCCAGCTCACCGGGACAGGGGGCGCGCGAGCAGTACTTC.